This TCR beta chain was obtained from a study of shared clonotypes between healthy human individuals. Overall study: Each donor's CD8 memory used one plate, CD8 naive two, each CD4 subset three.

An even split of each subset's genomic DNA across several immunoSEQ plates was performed. Only in-frame clones appear in the TCRdb table, and some are missing; sequencing was by immunoSEQ multiplex PCR. Of 750,000 to 1,000,000 clones listed, 80% to 95% are singletons. Naivety among CD8 cells was defined by CD45RO negativity and positive CCR7 selection, thereby excluding terminally differentiated effector memory CD45RA+ cells. J lost 3 bases, V lost 11 bases, and 13 bases had no gene match. There are 15 residues in the CDR3. Germline V gives CDR1 SNHLY, CDR2 FYNNEI. Study conclusions and caveats: The study found about 5% of naive CD4 clonotypes shared across a few donors. The sole specimen, blood, was sampled, and tissue repertoires likely differ.

Worth noting for this clone: What it binds is unknown.

Input material: naive CD8+ T cells sorted from blood. The rearrangement joins TRBV2 to TRBJ2-5; TRBD1 matches 9 bases. This receptor was identified in a man aged 25 to 40 in good health. In DNA, the CDR3 is TGTGCCGGTACCGCTAACAGGGGGCCTAAAGAGACCCAGTACTTC. As protein: CAGTANRGPKETQYF.